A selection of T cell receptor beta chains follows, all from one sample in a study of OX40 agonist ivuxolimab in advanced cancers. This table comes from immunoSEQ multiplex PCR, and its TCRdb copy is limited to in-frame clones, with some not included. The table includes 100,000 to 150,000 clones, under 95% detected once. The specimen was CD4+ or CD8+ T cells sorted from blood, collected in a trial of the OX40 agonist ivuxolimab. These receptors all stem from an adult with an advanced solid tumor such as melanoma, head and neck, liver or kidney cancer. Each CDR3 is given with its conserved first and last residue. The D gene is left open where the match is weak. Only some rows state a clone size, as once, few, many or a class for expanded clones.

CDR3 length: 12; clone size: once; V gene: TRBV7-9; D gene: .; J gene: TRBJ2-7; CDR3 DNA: TGTGCCAGCAGCTTCACTAATTACGAGCAGTACTTC; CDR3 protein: CASSFTNYEQYF
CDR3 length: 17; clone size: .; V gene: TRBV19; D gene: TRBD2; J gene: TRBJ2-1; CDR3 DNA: TGTGCCAGTAGTAAGACTAGCGGGAGCTCCTCCTACAATGAGCAGTTCTTC; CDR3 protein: CASSKTSGSSSYNEQFF
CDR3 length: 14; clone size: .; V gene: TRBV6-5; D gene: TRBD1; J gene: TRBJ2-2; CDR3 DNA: TGTGCCAGCAGGGGGACAGGGAACACCGGGGAGCTGTTTTTT; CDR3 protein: CASRGTGNTGELFF
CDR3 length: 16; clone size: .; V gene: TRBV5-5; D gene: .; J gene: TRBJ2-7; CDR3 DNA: TGTGCCAGCAGCTTTCTGCCGGGCCCCATAACCGACGAGCAGTACTTC; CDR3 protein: CASSFLPGPITDEQYF
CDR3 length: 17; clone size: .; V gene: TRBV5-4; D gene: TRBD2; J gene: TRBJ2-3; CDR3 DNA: TGTGCCAGCAGCTTGGCCTTAGCGGGGGGGAACACAGATACGCAGTATTTT; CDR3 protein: CASSLALAGGNTDTQYF
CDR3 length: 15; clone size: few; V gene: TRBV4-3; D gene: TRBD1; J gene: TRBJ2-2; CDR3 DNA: TGCGCCAGCAGCCATGGGACAGGGAACACCGGGGAGCTGTTTTTT; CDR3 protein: CASSHGTGNTGELFF
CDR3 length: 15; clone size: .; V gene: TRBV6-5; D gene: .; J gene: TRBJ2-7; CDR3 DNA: TGTGCCAGCAGTTACAGCAAGGGCTTCTCCTACGAGCAGTACTTC; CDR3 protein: CASSYSKGFSYEQYF
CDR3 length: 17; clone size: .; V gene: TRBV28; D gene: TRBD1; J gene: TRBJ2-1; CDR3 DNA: TGTGCCAGCAGTCCCACCACAGGGGGGCTTTCCTACAATGAGCAGTTCTTC; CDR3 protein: CASSPTTGGLSYNEQFF
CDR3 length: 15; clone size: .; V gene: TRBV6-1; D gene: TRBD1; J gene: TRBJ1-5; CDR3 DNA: TGTGCCACCAGCGCCTGGACAGGGGATAATCAGCCCCAGCATTTT; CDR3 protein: CATSAWTGDNQPQHF
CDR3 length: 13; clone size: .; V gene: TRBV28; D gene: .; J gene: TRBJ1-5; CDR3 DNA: TGTGCCAGCAGTTTACCCCGGAATCAGCCCCAGCATTTT; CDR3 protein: CASSLPRNQPQHF
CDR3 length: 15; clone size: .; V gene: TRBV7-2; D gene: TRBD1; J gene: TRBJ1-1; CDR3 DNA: TGTGCCAGCAGCTTAGTGGGACAGGGGGTCACTGAAGCTTTCTTT; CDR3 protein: CASSLVGQGVTEAFF
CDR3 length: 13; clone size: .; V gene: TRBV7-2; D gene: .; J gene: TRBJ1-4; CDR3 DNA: TGTGCCAGCAGCGTGCGGGGCCGAGGGGGACTGTTTTTT; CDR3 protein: CASSVRGRGGLFF
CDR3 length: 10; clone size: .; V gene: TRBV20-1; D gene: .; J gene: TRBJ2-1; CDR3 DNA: TGCAGTGCTAATTTTAATGAGCAGTTCTTC; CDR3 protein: CSANFNEQFF
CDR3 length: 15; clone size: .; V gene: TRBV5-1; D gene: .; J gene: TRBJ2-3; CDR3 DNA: TGCGCCAGCAGTGTACCGGGACTCCACACAGATACGCAGTATTTT; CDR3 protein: CASSVPGLHTDTQYF
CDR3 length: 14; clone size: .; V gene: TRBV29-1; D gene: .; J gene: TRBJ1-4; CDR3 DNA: TGCAGCGTTGAAGAGGCCAGTGGAGCTGGAAAACTGTTTTTT; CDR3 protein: CSVEEASGAGKLFF
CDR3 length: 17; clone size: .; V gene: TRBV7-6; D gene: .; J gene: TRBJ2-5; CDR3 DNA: TGTGCCAGCACCCCCAGTTCTCCCCGGACTTACCAAGAGACCCAGTACTTC; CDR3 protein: CASTPSSPRTYQETQYF
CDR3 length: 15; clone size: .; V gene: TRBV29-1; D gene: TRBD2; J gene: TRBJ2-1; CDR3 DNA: TGCAGCGTCGCGAGCGGGATGGGCTCCTACAATGAGCAGTTCTTC; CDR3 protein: CSVASGMGSYNEQFF
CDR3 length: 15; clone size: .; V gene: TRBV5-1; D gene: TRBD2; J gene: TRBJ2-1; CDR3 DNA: TGCGCCAGCAGCTTGGTTAGCGGGAGTTCCGATGAGCAGTTCTTC; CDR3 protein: CASSLVSGSSDEQFF
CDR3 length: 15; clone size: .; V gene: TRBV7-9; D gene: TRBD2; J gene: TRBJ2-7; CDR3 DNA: TGTGCCAGCAGAACGCTAGCGGGTAGATCCTACGAGCAGTACTTC; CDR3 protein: CASRTLAGRSYEQYF
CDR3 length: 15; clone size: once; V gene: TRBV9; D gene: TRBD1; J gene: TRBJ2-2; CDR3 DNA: TGTGCCAGTACACCCTCCACAGGGGGCACCGGGGAGCTGTTTTTT; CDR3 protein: CASTPSTGGTGELFF
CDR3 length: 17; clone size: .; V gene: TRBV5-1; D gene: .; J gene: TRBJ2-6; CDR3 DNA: TGCGCCAGCAGCTTGGGGGCCTCAAAGGGTGGGGCCAACGTCCTGACTTTC; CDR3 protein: CASSLGASKGGANVLTF
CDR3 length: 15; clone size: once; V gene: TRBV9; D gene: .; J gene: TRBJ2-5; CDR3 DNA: TGTGCCAGCAGCTTAACCCTGGACAGTCAAGAGACCCAGTACTTC; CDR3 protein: CASSLTLDSQETQYF
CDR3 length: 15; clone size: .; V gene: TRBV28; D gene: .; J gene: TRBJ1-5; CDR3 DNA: TGTGCCAGCAGTCCCCTAATCGGGACCGATCAGCCCCAGCATTTT; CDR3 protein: CASSPLIGTDQPQHF
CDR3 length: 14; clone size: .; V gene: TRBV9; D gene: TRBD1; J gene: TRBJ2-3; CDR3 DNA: TGTGCCAGCAGCCCCAGGGGGCGGACAGATACGCAGTATTTT; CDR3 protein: CASSPRGRTDTQYF
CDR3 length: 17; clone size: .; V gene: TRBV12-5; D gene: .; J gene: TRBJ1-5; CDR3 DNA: TGTGCTAGTGGTTTGGTGTCAGGGAACAGGGGCAATCAGCCCCAGCATTTT; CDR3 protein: CASGLVSGNRGNQPQHF
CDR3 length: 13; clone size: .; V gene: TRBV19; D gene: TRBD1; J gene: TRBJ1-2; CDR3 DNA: TGTGCCAGTAGAGAGACAGGGGCGGGTGGCTACACCTTC; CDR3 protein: CASRETGAGGYTF
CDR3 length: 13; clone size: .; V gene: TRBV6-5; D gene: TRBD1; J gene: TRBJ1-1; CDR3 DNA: TGTGCCAGCAGGCGACAGGGACCCACTGAAGCTTTCTTT; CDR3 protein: CASRRQGPTEAFF
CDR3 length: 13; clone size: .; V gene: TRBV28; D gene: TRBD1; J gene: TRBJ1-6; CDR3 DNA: TGTGCCAGCAGCGACAGGGTTAGGTCACCCCTCCACTTT; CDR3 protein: CASSDRVRSPLHF
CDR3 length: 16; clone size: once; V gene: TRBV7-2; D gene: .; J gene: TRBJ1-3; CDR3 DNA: TGTGCCAGCAGCTTATCAGGGACGCTATCGATCAACACCATATATTTT; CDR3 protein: CASSLSGTLSINTIYF
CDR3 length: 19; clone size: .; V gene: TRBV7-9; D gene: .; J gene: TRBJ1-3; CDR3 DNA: TGTGCCAGCAGCTTAGGAACCGGGCAGGGGTCCCCCTCTGGAAACACCATATATTTT; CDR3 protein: CASSLGTGQGSPSGNTIYF
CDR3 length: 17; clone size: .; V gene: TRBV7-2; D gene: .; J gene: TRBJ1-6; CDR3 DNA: TGTGCCAGCAGCTTAGGATGGGGGAGCTCCTATAATTCACCCCTCCACTTT; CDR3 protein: CASSLGWGSSYNSPLHF
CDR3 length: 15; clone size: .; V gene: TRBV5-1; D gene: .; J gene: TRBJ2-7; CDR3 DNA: TGCGCCAGCAGCTTGTGGGAGGACACAGCCTACGAGCAGTACTTC; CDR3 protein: CASSLWEDTAYEQYF
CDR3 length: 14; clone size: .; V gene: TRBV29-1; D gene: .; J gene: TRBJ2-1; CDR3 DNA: TGCAGCGACGGCCGGGGTGGCGGGTACAATGAGCAGTTCTTC; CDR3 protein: CSDGRGGGYNEQFF
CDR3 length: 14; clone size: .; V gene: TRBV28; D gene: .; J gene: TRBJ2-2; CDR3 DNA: TGTGCCATAAAAGGAGTCGCTTTTGGCGGGGAGCTGTTTTTT; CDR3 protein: CAIKGVAFGGELFF
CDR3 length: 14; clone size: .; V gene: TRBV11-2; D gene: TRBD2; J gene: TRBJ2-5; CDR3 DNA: TGTGCCAGCAGCTCGGGACTAGACCAAGAGACCCAGTACTTC; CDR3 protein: CASSSGLDQETQYF
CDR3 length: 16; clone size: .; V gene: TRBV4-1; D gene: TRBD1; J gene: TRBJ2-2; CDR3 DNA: TGCGCCAGCAGCCGAGGAGGGACAGGGGGGTCCGGGGAGCTGTTTTTT; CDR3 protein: CASSRGGTGGSGELFF
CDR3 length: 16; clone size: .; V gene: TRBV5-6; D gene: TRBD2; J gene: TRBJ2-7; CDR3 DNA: TGTGCCAGCAGTAGAGGACTAGCCGGTCTCTCCTACGAGCAGTACTTC; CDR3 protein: CASSRGLAGLSYEQYF
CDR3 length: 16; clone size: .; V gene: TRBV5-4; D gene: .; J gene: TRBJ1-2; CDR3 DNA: TGTGCCAGCAGCTTGGATCTTCGGGGGGGAGACTATGGCTACACCTTC; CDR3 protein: CASSLDLRGGDYGYTF
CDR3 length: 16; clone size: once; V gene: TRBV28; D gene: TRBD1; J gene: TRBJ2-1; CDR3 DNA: TGTGCCAGCAGTTTCCACGGGACAGGGCACTACAATGAGCAGTTCTTC; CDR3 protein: CASSFHGTGHYNEQFF
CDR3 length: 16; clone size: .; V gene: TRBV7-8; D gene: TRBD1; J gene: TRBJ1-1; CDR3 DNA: TGTGCCAGCAGCTTTTTGGACAGGGTCATGAACACTGAAGCTTTCTTT; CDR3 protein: CASSFLDRVMNTEAFF
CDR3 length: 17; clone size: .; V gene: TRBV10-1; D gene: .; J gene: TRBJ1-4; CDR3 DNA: TGCGCCAGCAGTCCCCGGGACACCCTCGCAACTAATGAAAAACTGTTTTTT; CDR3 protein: CASSPRDTLATNEKLFF
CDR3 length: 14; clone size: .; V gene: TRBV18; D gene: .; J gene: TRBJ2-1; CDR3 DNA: TGTGCCAGCTCACCATTCAGCGAGGCGGTTGAGCAGTTCTTC; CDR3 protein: CASSPFSEAVEQFF
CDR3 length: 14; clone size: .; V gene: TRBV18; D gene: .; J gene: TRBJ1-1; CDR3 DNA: TGTGCCAGCTCACCCTTTGTGGGAAACACTGAAGCTTTCTTT; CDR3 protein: CASSPFVGNTEAFF
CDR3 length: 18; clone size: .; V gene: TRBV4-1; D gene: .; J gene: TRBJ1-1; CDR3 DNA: TGCGCCAGCAGCCAAGGCGCCGGAGTCCAGGGAAGATGGACTGAAGCTTTCTTT; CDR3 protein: CASSQGAGVQGRWTEAFF
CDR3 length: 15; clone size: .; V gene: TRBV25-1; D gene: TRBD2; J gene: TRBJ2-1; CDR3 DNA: TGTGCCAGCAGGGGGACTAGCGGGAGGGGATATGAGCAGTTCTTC; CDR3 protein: CASRGTSGRGYEQFF
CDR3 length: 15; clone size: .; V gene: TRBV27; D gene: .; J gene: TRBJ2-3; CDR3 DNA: TGTGCCAGCAGTTTACGGGGAAGCGGCACAGATACGCAGTATTTT; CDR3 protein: CASSLRGSGTDTQYF
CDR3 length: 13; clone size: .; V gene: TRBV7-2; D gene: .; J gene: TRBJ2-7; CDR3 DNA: TGTGCCAGCAGCACAACGGAGGGCGTGGAGCAGTACTTC; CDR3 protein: CASSTTEGVEQYF
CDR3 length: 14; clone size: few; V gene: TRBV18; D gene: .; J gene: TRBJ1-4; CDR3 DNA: TGTGCCAGCTCACCACAAGGGGGTCAGGAAAAACTGTTTTTT; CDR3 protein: CASSPQGGQEKLFF
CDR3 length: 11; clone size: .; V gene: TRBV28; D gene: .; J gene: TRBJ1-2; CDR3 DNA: TGTGCCAGCAGTTTAATAGGGGGCTACACCTTC; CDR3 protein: CASSLIGGYTF
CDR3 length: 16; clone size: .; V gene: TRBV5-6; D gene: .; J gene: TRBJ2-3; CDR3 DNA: TGTGCCAGCAGCTTGAGGGGGGGACAGTACACAGATACGCAGTATTTT; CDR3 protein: CASSLRGGQYTDTQYF
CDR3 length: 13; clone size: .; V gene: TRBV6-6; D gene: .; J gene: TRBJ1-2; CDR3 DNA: TGTGCCAGCAGTCCTTTGATTCGACGAGGCTACACCTTC; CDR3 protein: CASSPLIRRGYTF
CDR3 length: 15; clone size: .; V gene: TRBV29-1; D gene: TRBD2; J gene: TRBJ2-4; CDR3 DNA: TGCAGCGTTGAAGATCACAGTGGACTAGCGGGAGCCTATTACTTC; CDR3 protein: CSVEDHSGLAGAYYF
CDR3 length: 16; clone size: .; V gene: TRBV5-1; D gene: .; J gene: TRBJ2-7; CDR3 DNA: TGCGCCAGCAGCTTGGAGACTAGAGCTGGGTCCTACGAGCAGTACTTC; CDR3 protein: CASSLETRAGSYEQYF
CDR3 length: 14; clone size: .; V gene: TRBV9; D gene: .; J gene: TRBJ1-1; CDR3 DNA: TGTGCCAGCAGCGATATACAGCAGAACACTGAAGCTTTCTTT; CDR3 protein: CASSDIQQNTEAFF
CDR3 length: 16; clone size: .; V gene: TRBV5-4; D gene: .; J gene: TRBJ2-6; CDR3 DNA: TGTGCCAGCAGCGAAAGAAAGGGGCCTGGGGCCAACGTCCTGACTTTC; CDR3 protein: CASSERKGPGANVLTF
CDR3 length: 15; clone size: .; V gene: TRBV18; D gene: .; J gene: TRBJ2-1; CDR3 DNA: TGTGCCAGCTCACCGACCTATCGGCCGTTCAATGAGCAGTTCTTC; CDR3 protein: CASSPTYRPFNEQFF
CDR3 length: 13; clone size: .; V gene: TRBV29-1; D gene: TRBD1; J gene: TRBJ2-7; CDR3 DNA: TGCAGCGTTTCGGACAGGGCCGGCTACGAGCAGTACTTC; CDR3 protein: CSVSDRAGYEQYF
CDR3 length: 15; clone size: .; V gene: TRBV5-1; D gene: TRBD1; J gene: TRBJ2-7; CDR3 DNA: TGCGCCAGCAGAACCGACGGACAGGGGGTCAACGAGCAGTACTTC; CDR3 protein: CASRTDGQGVNEQYF
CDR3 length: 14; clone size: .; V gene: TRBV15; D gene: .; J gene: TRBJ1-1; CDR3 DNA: TGTGCCACCACCCGAGACGCAGCGAGGACTGAAGCTTTCTTT; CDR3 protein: CATTRDAARTEAFF